The 17 T cell receptor beta chains listed next were all sequenced from one sample in a study of graft-versus-host responses after intestinal transplantation. Their specific antigens are unknown. Sequenced by immunoSEQ multiplex PCR; TCRdb stores in-frame clones only, minus some. The sample lists around 110,000 clones; 90% were seen once. The specimen was unstimulated CD4+ T cells sorted from spleen or lymph node cells, collected before intestinal transplant. Receptors were obtained from a human donor who received an intestinal transplant.

This clone appeared once. V is TRBV7-6 and J is TRBJ2-5, with TRBD1 identical over 7 bases. There are 17 residues in the CDR3. CDR1 and CDR2 (germline): SGHVS, FNYEAQ. With 6 bases clipped from V and 2 bases from J, the junction kept 15 bases outside the gene matches. The CDR3 loop is CASRKSLATTGQETQYF. CDR3 sequence (DNA): TGTGCCAGCAGAAAATCACTCGCGACGACAGGGCAAGAGACCCAGTACTTC.

The chain combines TRBV30 with TRBJ1-1; D is ambiguous. The V and J ends lost 0 bases and 0 bases respectively, with 8 bases between them. The germline V gene has CDR1 GTSNPN and CDR2 SVGIG (reference sequence). The CDR3 spans 14 residues. CDR3 nucleotides: TGTGCCTGGAGTGTCGGCAGGTTGAACACTGAAGCTTTCTTT. Translation: CAWSVGRLNTEAFF.

V usage is TRBV19 and J usage is TRBJ1-1; no firm D call. V lost 6 bases, J lost 0 bases, and 20 bases lay in between. Germline V CDR1 and CDR2: LNHDA, SQIVND (reference sequence). The CDR3 length is 17 residues. Here the CDR3 reads CASSIYSGSRLNTEAFF. The CDR3 bases are TGTGCCAGTAGCATTTACTCCGGGTCCCGGCTGAACACTGAAGCTTTCTTT.

The V call is TRBV6-5, the J call TRBJ2-2; 9 bases line up with TRBD1. Germline CDR1 reads MNHEY; CDR2 reads SVGAGI. The CDR3 loop spans 15 amino acids. Trimming took 6 bases from V and 3 from J; bases not matched to a gene: 5. The CDR3 protein is CASRRDRADTGELFF. The CDR3 region has the DNA TGTGCCAGCAGAAGGGACAGGGCGGACACCGGGGAGCTGTTTTTT.

The chain combines TRBV6-5 with TRBJ1-1; the D is unclear. The CDR3 contains 16 residues. V gave up 3 bases and J gave up 1 base, with 15 bases separating them. The V gene's germline CDR1 is MNHEY and CDR2 SVGAGI. The CDR3 DNA follows: TGTGCCAGCAGTTATACCCTGACAATTCCGAACACTGAAGCTTTCTTT. It codes for CASSYTLTIPNTEAFF.

The rearrangement joins TRBV5-8 to TRBJ2-5; 16 bases line up with TRBD2. Germline V gene sequence: CDR1 SGHTS, CDR2 YDEGEE. The CDR3 covers 16 residues. Trimming removed 3 bases from V and 5 bases from J; junction bases left unmatched: 4. DNA of the CDR3: TGTGCCAGCAGCTCGGGACTAGCGGGAGGGCCCGAGACCCAGTACTTC. Translating it yields CASSSGLAGGPETQYF. Full variable domain (rest looked up from reference TRBV5-8 and TRBJ2-5): EAGVTQSPTHLIKTRGQQATLRCSPISGHTSVYWYQQALGLGLQFLLWYDEGEERNRGNFPPRFSGRQFPNYSSELNVNALELEDSALYLCASSSGLAGGPETQYFGPGTRLLVL.

The chain is built from TRBV4-1 and TRBJ1-5, with a possible D match to TRBD1 (5 bases). Trimming took 4 bases from V and 7 from J, leaving 14 bases between them. CDR1 and CDR2 (germline): MGHRA, YSYEKL. The length of the CDR3 is 14 residues. CDR3 nucleotide sequence: TGCGCCAGCAGCCGAGCAGGGTCGCAGCAGCCCCAGCATTTT. Translated, it gives CASSRAGSQQPQHF.

This clone was picked up one time. The CDR3 protein is CATSRDMTGTGELFF. The DNA for the CDR3 is TGTGCCACCAGCAGAGATATGACGGGGACCGGGGAGCTGTTTTTT. This chain uses TRBV15 with TRBJ2-2; D may be TRBD2 (5 bases). The V gene's germline CDR1 is LNHNV and CDR2 YYDKDF (reference sequence). The CDR3 totals 15 residues. Deletions cut 0 bases from V and 5 bases from J, with 10 bases between.

The sample holds a few counts of this clone. CDR3 coding DNA: TGTGCCAGCAGCTTTGGGACAGCTAATGAAAAACTGTTTTTT. Translated: CASSFGTANEKLFF. The chain links TRBV7-9 to TRBJ1-4, with TRBD1 matching over 7 bases. This CDR3 is built from 14 residues. Germline trimming cut 3 bases from V and 3 bases from J; bases unmatched to any gene: 1. In germline, CDR1 is SEHNR, CDR2 FQNEAQ (reference sequence).

The CDR3 DNA is TGTGCCAGCAGTTACTCTAAGACAGGGGTCTACGAGCAGTACTTC. Encoded protein: CASSYSKTGVYEQYF. The gene calls are TRBV6-5 and TRBJ2-7; TRBD1 matches at 8 bases. Germline CDR1 is MNHEY and CDR2 is SVGAGI. V dropped 0 bases and J dropped 3; count of bases not matched to a gene: 4. The CDR3 is 15 amino acids.

The chain employs TRBV27 and TRBJ2-3; TRBD2 agrees at 10 bases. The CDR3 is 18 amino acids. V was pared by 1 base and J by 0 bases, with 7 bases of the junction left unmatched. From germline, CDR1 is MNHEY and CDR2 SMNVEV (reference sequence). CDR3 sequence: CASSLWGVAGGSTDTQYF. Here the CDR3 DNA reads TGTGCCAGCAGTTTATGGGGGGTAGCGGGAGGAAGCACAGATACGCAGTATTTT.

The CDR3 DNA is TGTGCCAGCAGTAGACAGGGCAATGAAAAACTGTTTTTT. It specifies CASSRQGNEKLFF. This chain uses TRBV6-1 with TRBJ1-4; 7 bases are shared with TRBD1. The junction had 2 bases not matched to a gene; V was cut back by 5 bases and J by 5 bases. CDR3 length equals 13 residues. The germline V gene has CDR1 MNHNS and CDR2 SASEGT.

CDR3 loop: CASSVPQGGGYTF. CDR3 sequence (DNA): TGTGCCAGCAGCGTACCCCAGGGAGGTGGCTACACCTTC. This chain uses TRBV5-4 with TRBJ1-2; a possible D gene is TRBD1 (5 bases). The length of the CDR3 is 13 residues. V was cut by 4 bases and J by 7 bases, with 14 bases left in between. The germline CDR1 and CDR2 sequences are SGHNT and YYREEE (reference sequence).

The chain links TRBV5-1 to TRBJ2-4; TRBD2 agrees at 8 bases. This CDR3 has 15 residues. Germline CDR1 reads SGHRS; CDR2 reads YFSETQ. Losses at the gene ends were 1 base for V and 5 bases for J; bases not matched to a gene: 5. CDR3 sequence reads: CASSLTGGPENIQYF. Written as DNA, the CDR3 is TGCGCCAGCAGCTTGACGGGAGGGCCTGAAAACATTCAGTACTTC.

The chain's CDR3 is CASSNGLAGDNEQFF. In nucleotides, the CDR3 is TGTGCCAGTTCCAACGGACTAGCGGGAGACAATGAGCAGTTCTTC. The rearrangement links TRBV19 to TRBJ2-1, with 13 bases fitting TRBD2. Germline loops: CDR1 LNHDA, CDR2 SQIVND (reference sequence). This CDR3 region has 15 residues. J lost 5 bases, V lost 8 bases, and 6 bases had no gene match.

The chain is built from TRBV27 and TRBJ1-2, with TRBD1 matching over 9 bases. Germline V gene sequence: CDR1 MNHEY, CDR2 SMNVEV (reference sequence). The length of the CDR3 is 13 residues. Trimming removed 6 bases from V and 6 bases from J; junction bases left unmatched: 5. The CDR3 loop is CASSRGQGHGYTF. CDR3 sequence (DNA): TGTGCCAGCAGCCGTGGACAGGGGCATGGCTACACCTTC.

The V and J genes are TRBV6-6 and TRBJ1-5; TRBD1 agrees at 7 bases. V was pared by 0 bases and J by 4 bases, with 3 bases of the junction left unmatched. This CDR3 has 15 amino acids. Looked up from germline, CDR1 is MNHNY and CDR2 is SVGAGI (reference sequence). The CDR3 region is CASSYSTGWNQPQHF. The CDR3 nucleotides read TGTGCCAGCAGTTACTCGACAGGGTGGAATCAGCCCCAGCATTTT.